These 7 T cell receptor beta chains were sequenced from one sample in a study of CD8 T cells in Susac syndrome. RNA was extracted with the RNeasy kit, and a quantity of about 0.45 to 1 ug was reverse transcribed using random hexamers. TCRdb called the immunoSEQ multiplex PCR reads again in MiXCR, with one record for every CDR3 protein. Here the sample spans roughly 200,000 distinct CDR3 sequences, roughly 94% being singletons. The sequencing sample was made of CD4+ T cells from PBMCs. The receptors stem from a human donor in good health.

This rearrangement joins TRBV15 to TRBJ2-7; D gene ambiguous. Looked up from germline, CDR1 is LNHNV and CDR2 is YYDKDF (reference sequence). This CDR3 region has 12 residues. V lost 0 bases, J lost 5 bases, and 5 bases lay in between. CDR3 nucleotides: TGTGCCACCAGCAGAGATTTAGACGAGCAGTACTTC. Encoded protein: CATSRDLDEQYF.

The genes are TRBV3-1 and TRBJ1-5; D uncertain. The germline V gene encodes CDR1 LGHDT and CDR2 YNNKEL (reference sequence). The CDR3 spans 13 residues. V lost 3 bases to trimming and J lost 6 bases, with 9 bases between them. The CDR3 coding sequence is TGTGCCAGCAGCCAGATGGTGAGTCAGCCCCAGCATTTT. It codes for CASSQMVSQPQHF.

DNA of the CDR3: TGTGCCAGCAGCTTAGGGGTCAGGGGCGGGGAGCAGTTCTTC. Translating gives CASSLGVRGGEQFF. The V call is TRBV7-2, the J call TRBJ2-1; a possible D gene is TRBD1 (6 bases). CDR1 SGHTA and CDR2 FQGNSA come from the germline V gene. V was trimmed by 1 base and J by 10 bases, leaving 14 bases between them. This CDR3 contains 14 residues.

The count of this clonotype is one. The chain is built from TRBV5-7 and TRBJ2-1; no definite D call. TRBV5-7 is sorted into the ORF group, with uncertain function. The CDR3 covers 14 residues. Trimming cost V 0 bases and J 8 bases, with 12 bases left between them. The CDR3 here is CASSLGISGDEQFF. The CDR3 nucleotides read TGTGCCAGCAGCTTGGGTATCTCCGGCGATGAGCAGTTCTTC.

The chain employs TRBV30 and TRBJ2-3, with TRBD2 as a possible D gene (6 bases). Trimming removed 4 bases from V and 3 bases from J, with 17 bases in between. The CDR3 has 15 amino acids. Germline values: CDR1 GTSNPN, CDR2 SVGIG (reference sequence). CDR3 DNA: TGTGCCTGGAACCCGCGGGGCGGACCTACAGATACGCAGTATTTT. Amino acids: CAWNPRGGPTDTQYF.

The J gene is TRBJ2-7, the V gene TRBV11-1; the D is unclear. The germline V and J ends were trimmed by 1 base and 3 bases, with 7 bases remaining between them. Per the germline V gene, CDR1 is SGHAT and CDR2 is FQDESV (reference sequence). This CDR3 contains 13 residues. CDR3 region: CASSLGEDYEQYF. The CDR3, as DNA: TGTGCCAGCAGCTTAGGTGAGGACTACGAGCAGTACTTC.

The chain carries TRBV29-1 and TRBJ2-1; 13 nucleotides align to TRBD2. Trimming took 6 bases from V and 1 from J; bases not matched to a gene: 3. Germline lookup yields CDR1 SQVTM and CDR2 ANQGSEA. The CDR3 contains 15 residues. This CDR3 reads CSVWTSGRSYNEQFF. The CDR3 DNA reads as TGCAGCGTATGGACTAGCGGGAGATCCTACAATGAGCAGTTCTTC.